The sequence of this T cell receptor beta chain was determined in a study of shared clonotypes between healthy human individuals. Study context: CD4 naive cells filled three plates per donor, CD4 memory three, CD8 naive two and CD8 memory one.

Original processing notes: Without quality scores, immunoSEQ junctional reads could not be filtered like full-length reads. The repertoire was sequenced with immunoSEQ multiplex PCR; TCRdb's copy has only in-frame clones and lacks some. V, J and clone size were drawn from that table, and D and trimming were deduced from the DNA. The sample holds about 2 million clones, around 96% seen once. Naivety among CD8 cells was defined by CD45RO negativity and positive CCR7 selection, thereby excluding terminally differentiated effector memory CD45RA+ cells. The CDR3 has 15 amino acids. The rearrangement uses TRBV21-1 and TRBJ2-5; the D call TRBD2 from the table was never checked on the DNA. TRBV21-1 is a recognized pseudogene. The receptor was derived from a man between 18 and 35 years old in good health. Sample: naive CD8+ T cells sorted from blood. The CDR3 region has the DNA TGTGCCAGCAGCACCCCGGGGGTTGGGGGGGAGACCCAGTACTTC. Protein product: CASSTPGVGGETQYF.